The 30 T cell receptor beta chains below all came from one sample that was sequenced in a study of T cell repertoires in cytomegalovirus infection. These receptors are not linked to any known antigen. TCRdb passed the reads through MiXCR, listing each CDR3 protein once. This table has about 830,000 distinct CDR3 sequences, around a third appearing once. Sequenced here: cultured CD8+ T cells from PBMCs, sampled from culture after CMV antigen stimulation. The source is a human donor in good health (CMV status not recorded). Some clones in this sample may be carry-over from other donors' samples.

The rearrangement links TRBV7-8 to TRBJ1-5, with D maybe TRBD1 (5 bases). The CDR3 consists of 16 residues. Trimming left V 1 base short and J 3 bases short, with 13 bases between. CDR1 is SGHVS, CDR2 FQNEAQ, per germline. The CDR3 region is CASSLGHRSSNQPQHF. CDR3 in DNA: TGTGCCAGCAGCTTAGGGCACAGGAGCTCCAATCAGCCCCAGCATTTT.

This clonotype showed up just a few times. The V call is TRBV27, the J call TRBJ2-1, with D perhaps matching TRBD2 (7 bases). Germline CDR1 reads MNHEY; CDR2 reads SMNVEV (reference sequence). The CDR3 covers 17 residues. Trimming took 6 bases from V and 0 from J, leaving 18 bases between them. CDR3 in amino acids: CASRRKWGGNSYNEQFF. The CDR3 DNA follows: TGTGCCAGCAGGCGCAAGTGGGGGGGCAACTCCTACAATGAGCAGTTCTTC.

A few counts support this clonotype. The rearrangement uses TRBV27 and TRBJ1-1; D gene unclear. CDR1 is MNHEY, CDR2 SMNVEV, per germline (reference sequence). Trimming stripped 7 bases from V and 0 bases from J, with 9 bases between. This CDR3 has 13 amino acids. Here the CDR3 reads CASTGDMNTEAFF. The CDR3 DNA reads as TGTGCCAGCACCGGAGACATGAACACTGAAGCTTTCTTT.

In this sample, this clonotype turned up a few times. CDR3 in amino acids: CASSYFPGQGGPFTEAFF. The CDR3 DNA sequence: TGTGCCAGCAGTTACTTCCCGGGACAGGGAGGACCATTCACTGAAGCTTTCTTT. This chain links TRBV12-3 or TRBV12-4 with TRBJ1-1; 9 nucleotides agree with TRBD1. There are 18 residues in the CDR3. The trim removed 4 bases at V and 4 bases at J, leaving 16 bases unmatched.

The chain joins TRBV5-1 to TRBJ1-1; D possibly corresponds to TRBD1 (6 bases). The length of the CDR3 is 13 residues. V lost 7 bases and J lost 2, with 12 bases in between. The germline gives CDR1 SGHRS, CDR2 YFSETQ. As DNA, the CDR3 is TGCGCCAGCGGCGAGGGACAAAACACTGAAGCTTTCTTT. This codes for CASGEGQNTEAFF.

The rearrangement joins TRBV12-5 to TRBJ1-1; 7 bases align to TRBD1. After removal of 2 bases from V and 3 bases from J, the junction contained 12 bases not matched to a gene. In germline, CDR1 is LGHNT, CDR2 FRNRAP. This CDR3 spans 17 amino acids. CDR3 sequence reads: CASGLITGGQGDTEAFF. In DNA, the CDR3 is TGTGCTAGTGGTTTGATCACCGGGGGGCAGGGGGACACTGAAGCTTTCTTT. Together with reference TRBV12-5 and TRBJ1-1, the CDR3 gives the full variable domain: DARVTQTPRHKVTEMGQEVTMRCQPILGHNTVFWYRQTMMQGLELLAYFRNRAPLDDSGMPKDRFSAEMPDATLATLKIQPSEPRDSAVYFCASGLITGGQGDTEAFFGQGTRLTVV.

The chain joins TRBV7-9 to TRBJ2-7, with 8 bases fitting TRBD1. Germline trimming cut 4 bases from V and 2 bases from J; bases unmatched to any gene: 7. The germline V gene encodes CDR1 SEHNR and CDR2 FQNEAQ (reference sequence). The CDR3 sequence is 15 residues long. The CDR3 loop is CASSSTGQDPYEQYF. The CDR3, as DNA: TGTGCCAGCAGCTCAACGGGACAGGACCCCTACGAGCAGTACTTC.

To note about this clonotype: A much larger clone lies one base from this, so it may be a read error. This chain joins TRBV7-2 and TRBJ2-1; D is possibly TRBD2 (6 bases). With 4 bases removed from V and 4 bases from J, the gap between germline ends came to 23 bases. This CDR3 is 18 amino acids long. The germline gives CDR1 SGHTA, CDR2 FQGNSA. CDR3 bases: TGTGCCAGCAGCTCACCCTCCAGGGTACTAGCCAAATACAATGAGCAGTTCTTC. Amino acid sequence: CASSSPSRVLAKYNEQFF.

The genes are TRBV28 and TRBJ2-1, with 7 bases aligning to TRBD2. The CDR3 consists of 15 residues. V shed 6 bases, J shed 0 bases, and the junction held 5 bases outside the gene matches. CDR1 is MDHEN and CDR2 is SYDVKM in the germline V gene. The chain's CDR3 is CASRGGRNSYNEQFF. The DNA of the CDR3 is TGTGCCAGCAGGGGGGGGAGAAACTCCTACAATGAGCAGTTCTTC.

The rearrangement joins TRBV7-3 to TRBJ1-3; D is uncertain. This CDR3 region has 17 residues. Germline loops: CDR1 SGHTA, CDR2 FQGTGA. V was trimmed by 5 bases and J by 0 bases, leaving 17 bases between them. CDR3 protein: CASSLPDLRVSGNTIYF. For the CDR3, the DNA is TGTGCCAGCAGCCTACCTGACTTGAGGGTCTCTGGAAACACCATATATTTT.

This chain joins TRBV15 and TRBJ1-6; D might be TRBD1 (5 bases). Trimming shortened V by 3 bases and J by 7 bases, and 10 bases separated the two germline ends. The CDR3 runs 14 residues. In germline, CDR1 is LNHNV, CDR2 YYDKDF (reference sequence). The CDR3 nucleotides read TGTGCCACCAGCAGTGGATGGGGGAATTCACCCCTCCACTTT. It is translated as CATSSGWGNSPLHF.

The V and J genes are TRBV12-5 and TRBJ2-7; a possible D gene is TRBD1 (5 bases). CDR3 size: 17 residues. Looked up from germline, CDR1 is LGHNT and CDR2 is FRNRAP. V gave up 3 bases and J gave up 4 bases, with 22 bases separating them. CDR3 protein: CASGLKPRRHRRYEQYV. In nucleotides, the CDR3 is TGTGCTAGTGGTTTAAAACCCCGCCGACACAGGAGATACGAGCAGTACGTC.

This clonotype was counted only a few times. The genes are TRBV7-6 and TRBJ1-1, with 7 positions matching TRBD1. The trim removed 5 bases at V and 8 bases at J, leaving 11 bases unmatched. This CDR3 has 14 amino acids. CDR1 SGHVS and CDR2 FNYEAQ come from the germline V gene. The CDR3, as DNA: TGTGCCAGCAGCGCCAGGGGGAGCAGTTCGGAAGCTTTCTTT. Translating it yields CASSARGSSSEAFF.

The V gene is TRBV10-3, the J gene TRBJ1-1; the match to TRBD1 covers 10 bases. This CDR3 has 15 amino acids. CDR1 is ENHRY, CDR2 SYGVKD, per germline. The junction had 11 bases not matched to a gene; V was cut back by 10 bases and J by 3 bases. The CDR3 sequence: CATKDPGQGYTEAFF. The DNA of the CDR3 is TGTGCCACCAAGGACCCGGGACAGGGGTACACTGAAGCTTTCTTT.

The gene calls are TRBV7-6 and TRBJ2-2; possibly TRBD1 for D (5 bases). The CDR3 is 17 residues long. Between the trimmed V and J ends, which lost 2 bases and 4 bases, there was a span of 17 bases. In germline, CDR1 is SGHVS, CDR2 FNYEAQ. The CDR3 is CASSLYQGSSGTGELFF. The DNA for the CDR3 is TGTGCCAGCAGCTTATACCAGGGTAGCTCGGGCACCGGGGAGCTGTTTTTT.

The chain couples TRBV6-2 or TRBV6-3 to TRBJ2-1; TRBD2 matches at 8 bases. Germline-derived CDR1 and CDR2 are MNHEY and SVGEGT. This CDR3 contains 14 residues. The V segment lost 2 bases and the J segment 7 bases; nucleotides outside the gene matches: 4. CDR3 sequence reads: CASSYKRGRNEQFF. The CDR3 DNA reads as TGTGCCAGCAGTTACAAGCGGGGGCGGAATGAGCAGTTCTTC.

The chain combines TRBV6-6 with TRBJ2-2, with 7 positions matching TRBD1. Germline loops: CDR1 MNHNY, CDR2 SVGAGI (reference sequence). The V segment lost 2 bases and the J segment 1 base; nucleotides outside the gene matches: 16. The CDR3 has 20 residues. As DNA, the CDR3 is TGTGCCAGCAGTTACCCCTTCGACGGAACAGGGGCCCAGAACACCGGGGAGCTGTTTTTT. Translated: CASSYPFDGTGAQNTGELFF.

The chain couples TRBV10-2 to TRBJ2-5; 11 nucleotides match TRBD1. The ends lost 2 bases at V and 5 bases at J; junction bases unmatched: 7. This CDR3 spans 16 amino acids. Germline V gene data show CDR1 as WSHSY and CDR2 as SAAADI. The CDR3 DNA reads as TGCGCCAGCAGTGAGGGGGACAGGGGGATCCCGGAGACCCAGTACTTC. Encoded protein: CASSEGDRGIPETQYF.

Many counts were recorded for this clonotype. The chain joins TRBV12-3 or TRBV12-4 to TRBJ2-1; 9 positions match TRBD1. The CDR3 runs 15 residues. Trimming took 5 bases from V and 8 from J; bases not matched to a gene: 10. The CDR3 sequence is CASSKGTGSPDEQFF. CDR3 sequence (DNA): TGTGCCAGCAGTAAAGGGACAGGGTCCCCCGATGAGCAGTTCTTC.

This clonotype occurred a few times. The chain uses TRBV10-2 and TRBJ2-1; 14 nucleotides match TRBD2. The V gene end was trimmed by 10 bases and the J gene end by 6 bases; junction bases not matched to a gene: 2. The CDR3 loop spans 13 amino acids. CDR1 WSHSY and CDR2 SAAADI come from the germline V gene. The CDR3 nucleotides are TGCGCCACCGGGACTAGCGGGGGCAATGAGCAGTTCTTC. As protein: CATGTSGGNEQFF.

In this sample, this clonotype turned up a few times. This chain connects TRBV24-1 to TRBJ1-5; D uncertain. The CDR3 covers 13 residues. The germline V gene has CDR1 KGHDR and CDR2 SFDVKD. Trimming took 6 bases from V and 5 from J, leaving 10 bases between them. This CDR3 is CATSSPLHQPQHF. CDR3 DNA sequence: TGTGCCACCAGTTCGCCGTTGCATCAGCCCCAGCATTTT.

To note about this clonotype: A read error may explain this, as a much larger clone is one base away. The chain links TRBV7-2 to TRBJ2-1; D might be TRBD2 (6 bases). Germline assignment: CDR1 SGHTA and CDR2 FQGNSA. The CDR3 sequence is 14 residues long. V dropped 6 bases and J dropped 6 bases, with 15 bases sitting between them. The CDR3 here is CASSAEGWGNEQFF. CDR3 coding DNA: TGTGCCAGCAGTGCGGAGGGGTGGGGCAATGAGCAGTTCTTC.

This clonotype was recorded a few times. The chain has TRBV20-1 and TRBJ2-1, with 9 bases that match TRBD1. The V gene's germline CDR1 is DFQATT and CDR2 SNEGSKA (reference sequence). The CDR3 spans 15 residues. The junction had 12 bases not matched to a gene; V was cut back by 6 bases and J by 6 bases. CDR3 sequence: CSANGWDRVFNEQFF. CDR3 DNA sequence: TGCAGTGCCAATGGCTGGGACAGGGTTTTCAATGAGCAGTTCTTC.

This clonotype turned up a few times. The chain is built from TRBV10-3 and TRBJ2-5; 8 bases match TRBD2. CDR3 length equals 15 residues. With 3 bases clipped from V and 0 bases from J, the junction kept 3 bases outside the gene matches. The germline CDR1 and CDR2 sequences are ENHRY and SYGVKD. The CDR3 DNA sequence: TGTGCCATCAGTGAACAGCGGGGGCACCAAGAGACCCAGTACTTC. It specifies CAISEQRGHQETQYF.

The chain uses TRBV6-1 and TRBJ1-1; 7 nucleotides align to TRBD1. Germline CDR1 reads MNHNS; CDR2 reads SASEGT. Trimming took 5 bases from V and 4 from J; bases not matched to a gene: 10. The CDR3 contains 15 residues. CDR3 coding DNA: TGTGCCAGCAGTATTTCTCAGGGGGTGAGCACTGAAGCTTTCTTT. Its protein is CASSISQGVSTEAFF.

About this clonotype: At one of its ends the junction is not consistent with the germline gene, which may arise from a read error. V gene TRBV7-6 combines with J gene TRBJ2-3, with D unclear. Germline V gene data show CDR1 as SGHVS and CDR2 as FNYEAQ. The CDR3 consists of 13 residues. The CDR3 here is CVSSLGAPDTQYF. The DNA for the CDR3 is TGTGTCAGCAGCTTAGGAGCGCCGGATACGCAGTATTTT.

CDR3 loop: CASSPGWGAGEQYF. CDR3 in DNA: TGTGCCAGCAGCCCGGGGTGGGGGGCAGGTGAGCAGTACTTC. The rearrangement links TRBV5-4 to TRBJ2-7; D may be TRBD1 or TRBD2 (6 bases each). Germline lookup yields CDR1 SGHNT and CDR2 YYREEE (reference sequence). V dropped 4 bases and J dropped 7 bases, with 18 bases sitting between them. The CDR3 sequence is 14 residues long.

This clonotype was seen only a few times. The rearrangement uses TRBV27 and TRBJ2-3; D is uncertain. Trimming took off 5 bases at V and 2 bases at J, with 14 bases between the two ends. The germline gives CDR1 MNHEY, CDR2 SMNVEV (reference sequence). CDR3 length: 15 amino acids. The CDR3 nucleotides are TGTGCCAGCAGTACATTTGGTGGCTTCACAGATACGCAGTATTTT. Its translation is CASSTFGGFTDTQYF.

The rearrangement joins TRBV4-1 to TRBJ2-2; a possible D gene is TRBD2 (7 bases). The CDR3 runs 17 residues. Germline lookup yields CDR1 MGHRA and CDR2 YSYEKL. V was clipped by 7 bases and J by 1 base, with 19 bases between them. CDR3 in amino acids: CASTSGGGALNTGELFF. CDR3 sequence (DNA): TGCGCCAGCACCTCGGGTGGGGGGGCCTTGAACACCGGGGAGCTGTTTTTT.

This clonotype was detected a few times. The rearrangement uses TRBV14 and TRBJ2-7; 10 bases map to TRBD1. This CDR3 region has 19 residues. Trimming removed 1 base from V and 6 bases from J; junction bases left unmatched: 18. In germline, CDR1 is SGHDN, CDR2 FVKESK. The CDR3 region has the DNA TGTGCCAGCAGCCAAGTTGAAGTTCTGAGACAGGGGGCGCGTGGCGAGCAGTACGTC. It yields the protein CASSQVEVLRQGARGEQYV.